These 21 T cell receptor beta chains share one sample of origin, sequenced in a study of blood T cell repertoires in COVID-19. TCRdb's copy holds only in-frame clones and misses some; the assay was immunoSEQ multiplex PCR. Of 200,000 to 250,000 clones in the sample, about 85% were seen once. Input material: PBMCs or T cells enriched from blood (not recorded which). These receptors were collected from a man aged 30-40 years who had recovered from COVID-19.

CDR3 coding DNA: TGCGCCAGCAGCTTCCAAGCGGGAGGGCCCGGGGAGCTGTTTTTT. Translating gives CASSFQAGGPGELFF. The V call is TRBV5-1, the J call TRBJ2-2, with TRBD2 matching 10 bases. Trimming at V came to 2 bases and at J to 6 bases, leaving 4 bases not matched to a gene. Germline assignment: CDR1 SGHRS and CDR2 YFSETQ. The CDR3 is 15 residues long.

V is TRBV7-2 and J is TRBJ1-5; D gene unclear. This CDR3 region has 15 residues. V lost 3 bases to trimming and J lost 6 bases, with 15 bases between them. Germline V gene lookup returns CDR1 SGHTA and CDR2 FQGNSA. The chain's CDR3 is CASSLDGLSGQPQHF. The CDR3 bases are TGTGCCAGCAGCTTGGATGGATTATCGGGTCAGCCCCAGCATTTT.

The chain recombines TRBV14 with TRBJ2-5, with a tentative D call TRBD2 (5 bases). Trimming took off 4 bases at V and 3 bases at J, with 6 bases between the two ends. The germline CDR1 and CDR2 sequences are SGHDN and FVKESK. There are 12 residues in the CDR3. The CDR3 loop reads CASSPGKETQYF. CDR3 in DNA: TGTGCCAGCAGCCCGGGGAAAGAGACCCAGTACTTC. The variable domain in full, with the rest retrieved from reference TRBV14 and TRBJ2-5, is EAGVTQFPSHSVIEKGQTVTLRCDPISGHDNLYWYRRVMGKEIKFLLHFVKESKQDESGMPNNRFLAERTGGTYSTLKVQPAELEDSGVYFCASSPGKETQYFGPGTRLLVL.

V usage is TRBV30 and J usage is TRBJ2-2, with 8 positions matching TRBD1. The germline V gene encodes CDR1 GTSNPN and CDR2 SVGIG (reference sequence). This CDR3 region has 14 residues. Trimming at V came to 5 bases and at J to 0 bases, leaving 2 bases not matched to a gene. The CDR3 region is CAWGGQANTGELFF. CDR3 nucleotide sequence: TGTGCCTGGGGGGGACAGGCGAACACCGGGGAGCTGTTTTTT.

The chain uses TRBV6-2 or TRBV6-3 and TRBJ2-7; 7 bases line up with TRBD2. Germline V gene data show CDR1 as MNHEY and CDR2 as SVGEGT. V dropped 3 bases and J dropped 6; count of bases not matched to a gene: 5. The CDR3 sequence is 13 residues long. This chain's CDR3 is CASSYGEGREQYF. The CDR3 nucleotides are TGTGCCAGCAGTTATGGGGAGGGTCGCGAGCAGTACTTC.

The chain carries TRBV12-3 or TRBV12-4 and TRBJ1-2, with D possibly being TRBD1 (6 bases). V lost 6 bases to trimming and J lost 8 bases, with 16 bases between them. There are 13 residues in the CDR3. The CDR3 DNA sequence: TGTGCCAGCAGCATAGGACAGATCCGGGGCTACACCTTC. Translated, it gives CASSIGQIRGYTF.

V is TRBV5-1 and J is TRBJ1-1, with 7 bases that match TRBD1. The length of the CDR3 is 15 residues. In germline, CDR1 is SGHRS, CDR2 YFSETQ. J was trimmed by 0 bases and V by 3 bases; bases with no gene match: 5. The CDR3 DNA reads as TGCGCCAGCAGCTCAACGGGACAGTTGAACACTGAAGCTTTCTTT. Translation gives CASSSTGQLNTEAFF. The full variable domain, its missing parts supplied by reference TRBV5-1 and TRBJ1-1, is KAGVTQTPRYLIKTRGQQVTLSCSPISGHRSVSWYQQTPGQGLQFLFEYFSETQRNKGNFPGRFSGRQFSNSRSEMNVSTLELGDSALYLCASSSTGQLNTEAFFGQGTRLTVV.

The chain recombines TRBV25-1 with TRBJ2-7; possibly TRBD2 for D (5 bases). CDR3 length equals 13 residues. Trimming removed 2 bases from V and 4 bases from J, with 9 bases in between. CDR1 and CDR2 from the germline V gene are MGHDK and SYGVNS. The CDR3 coding sequence is TGTGCCAGCAGTGAAGGGCGAGGGTACGAGCAGTACTTC. Protein: CASSEGRGYEQYF.

This rearrangement joins TRBV7-9 to TRBJ1-1; TRBD1 is a possible D gene (5 bases). The CDR3 is 14 amino acids. Germline lookup yields CDR1 SEHNR and CDR2 FQNEAQ (reference sequence). Trimming left V 4 bases short and J 8 bases short, with 17 bases between. This CDR3 reads CASSWGISGWEAFF. The DNA for the CDR3 is TGTGCCAGCAGCTGGGGAATATCAGGGTGGGAAGCTTTCTTT.

This chain joins TRBV2 and TRBJ1-6, with 7 nucleotides matching TRBD1. The CDR3 length is 15 residues. Germline CDR1 and CDR2: SNHLY and FYNNEI. V trimming: 8 bases; J trimming: 9 bases; junction bases outside the gene matches: 13. CDR3 bases: TGTGCCAGCCAACCCGAGACAGGGATATCTTCACCCCTCCACTTT. Residues: CASQPETGISSPLHF.

The CDR3 DNA sequence: TGCGCCAGCAGCAAAATCGGGAGGGCCGGCTACAATGAGCAGTTCTTC. Translating it yields CASSKIGRAGYNEQFF. The J gene is TRBJ2-1, the V gene TRBV4-1, with 8 bases aligning to TRBD2. The J segment lost 3 bases and the V segment lost 5 bases, leaving 9 bases of the junction unmatched. The CDR3 runs to 16 residues. Germline V CDR1 and CDR2: MGHRA, YSYEKL.

This chain connects TRBV28 to TRBJ2-7, with TRBD1 matching over 10 bases. The CDR3 contains 18 residues. Per germline, CDR1 MDHEN and CDR2 SYDVKM. V gave up 5 bases and J gave up 3 bases; unmatched junction bases: 16. The CDR3 DNA reads as TGTGCCAGCAGTCCAAGCGGGGGTTTCGGACAGGGGGTCTACGAGCAGTACTTC. It encodes CASSPSGGFGQGVYEQYF.

The chain has TRBV18 and TRBJ1-1; 11 bases line up with TRBD1. J lost 4 bases, V lost 4 bases, and 2 bases had no gene match. Germline-derived CDR1 and CDR2 are KGHSH and LQKENI. The CDR3 is made up of 14 amino acids. The CDR3 bases are TGTGCCAGCTCACTTGGACAGGGGGCCACTGAAGCTTTCTTT. This encodes CASSLGQGATEAFF.

This rearrangement joins TRBV28 to TRBJ1-1; TRBD1 is a possible D gene (6 bases). The germline V gene has CDR1 MDHEN and CDR2 SYDVKM. Trimming pared 6 bases from V and 0 bases from J, leaving 23 bases between. The CDR3 consists of 18 residues. CDR3 sequence reads: CASSPFPVRGAMNTEAFF. As DNA, the CDR3 is TGTGCCAGCAGCCCATTCCCAGTTCGGGGGGCCATGAACACTGAAGCTTTCTTT.

The V gene is TRBV5-1, the J gene TRBJ1-3, with D possibly TRBD1 on 6 matching bases. The V end lost 2 bases, the J end lost 0 bases, and 18 bases lay between the germline ends. The CDR3 is 18 amino acids. Germline CDR1 SGHRS, CDR2 YFSETQ. The CDR3 sequence is CASSLFGGQGHSGNTIYF. The CDR3, as DNA: TGCGCCAGCAGCTTATTTGGTGGGCAGGGACACTCTGGAAACACCATATATTTT. Combining the CDR3 with reference TRBV5-1 and TRBJ1-3 gives the whole variable domain KAGVTQTPRYLIKTRGQQVTLSCSPISGHRSVSWYQQTPGQGLQFLFEYFSETQRNKGNFPGRFSGRQFSNSRSEMNVSTLELGDSALYLCASSLFGGQGHSGNTIYFGEGSWLTVV.

The V gene is TRBV7-9, the J gene TRBJ2-5; a weak D match, TRBD2 (6 bases). CDR1 SEHNR and CDR2 FQNEAQ come from the germline V gene (reference sequence). Between the trimmed V and J ends, which lost 3 bases and 5 bases, there was a span of 10 bases. The CDR3 has 13 amino acids. As DNA, the CDR3 is TGTGCCAGCAGCTTTTTCGGGACTGAGACCCAGTACTTC. Its protein is CASSFFGTETQYF.

This clone was seen more than once but under ten times. The chain joins TRBV4-3 to TRBJ2-3; 8 nucleotides match TRBD2. V gave up 0 bases and J gave up 2 bases; unmatched junction bases: 4. The CDR3 sequence is 16 residues long. Germline V gene lookup returns CDR1 LGHNA and CDR2 YSLEER. CDR3 residues: CASSQDRTSNTDTQYF. For the CDR3, the DNA is TGCGCCAGCAGCCAAGACCGGACTAGCAACACAGATACGCAGTATTTT.

The sample holds a few counts of this clone. The V call is TRBV5-1, the J call TRBJ2-1; 7 bases agree with TRBD1. With 4 bases clipped from V and 5 bases from J, the junction kept 9 bases outside the gene matches. This CDR3 region has 15 residues. CDR1 is SGHRS and CDR2 is YFSETQ in the germline V gene. The CDR3 DNA follows: TGCGCCAGCAGCGTGACAGGGATGATCGACAATGAGCAGTTCTTC. Translated: CASSVTGMIDNEQFF.

The chain is built from TRBV7-2 and TRBJ2-7, with 7 positions matching TRBD1. Germline CDR1 and CDR2: SGHTA and FQGNSA. The trim removed 0 bases at V and 3 bases at J, leaving 8 bases unmatched. There are 16 residues in the CDR3. The CDR3 DNA sequence: TGTGCCAGCAGCTTAGCCGGGACAGACACCCGCTACGAGCAGTACTTC. Residues: CASSLAGTDTRYEQYF.

The rearrangement joins TRBV14 to TRBJ1-6; tentative D call: TRBD1 (5 bases). CDR3 length: 16 residues. Trimming cost V 1 base and J 2 bases, with 9 bases left between them. From germline, CDR1 is SGHDN and CDR2 FVKESK. This CDR3 reads CASSQVETAYNSPLHF. The DNA of the CDR3 is TGTGCCAGCAGCCAAGTGGAGACAGCCTATAATTCACCCCTCCACTTT.

J is TRBJ1-1 and V is TRBV12-5; no definite D call. V was trimmed by 2 bases and J by 1 base, leaving 8 bases between them. The CDR3 totals 14 residues. Germline V gives CDR1 LGHNT, CDR2 FRNRAP. CDR3 DNA sequence: TGTGCTAGTGGTTTGTGGCAGAAGAACACTGAAGCTTTCTTT. Its translation: CASGLWQKNTEAFF.